The next 21 T cell receptor beta chains were all read from a single sample in a study of blood T cell repertoires in COVID-19. Method: immunoSEQ multiplex PCR; TCRdb's copy keeps in-frame clones and lacks some. In the table there are approximately 54,000 clones, roughly 81% of which are singletons. Sequencing was performed on peripheral blood. These receptors were obtained from a woman aged 60-70 years with acute or convalescent COVID-19.

The V call is TRBV18, the J call TRBJ2-1; 10 bases are a match to TRBD1. V gave up 1 base and J gave up 1 base; unmatched junction bases: 1. The V gene's germline CDR1 is KGHSH and CDR2 LQKENI. The CDR3 has 16 amino acids. Here the CDR3 reads CASSPQGQGSYNEQFF. The CDR3 DNA reads TGTGCCAGCTCACCACAGGGACAGGGGTCCTACAATGAGCAGTTCTTC.

J is TRBJ1-6 and V is TRBV28, with a tentative D call TRBD1 (5 bases). This CDR3 is 15 amino acids long. The germline CDR1 and CDR2 sequences are MDHEN and SYDVKM. Deletions cut 7 bases from V and 7 bases from J, with 17 bases between. Written as DNA, the CDR3 is TGTGCCAGCACCCTGCGCGGGAGGGGCAATTCACCCCTCCACTTT. Amino acids: CASTLRGRGNSPLHF.

The chain employs TRBV7-6 and TRBJ1-2, with 8 bases matching TRBD1. CDR3 length equals 14 residues. Trimming at V came to 1 base and at J to 7 bases, leaving 5 bases not matched to a gene. Germline V gene sequence: CDR1 SGHVS, CDR2 FNYEAQ. The CDR3 protein is CASSLDDRGRGYTF. The CDR3 region has the DNA TGTGCCAGCAGCTTAGACGACAGGGGCCGTGGCTACACCTTC. Full variable domain (outside the CDR3, taken from reference TRBV7-6 and TRBJ1-2): GAGVSQSPRYKVTKRGQDVALRCDPISGHVSLYWYRQALGQGPEFLTYFNYEAQQDKSGLPNDRFSAERPEGSISTLTIQRTEQRDSAMYRCASSLDDRGRGYTFGSGTRLTVV.

The chain combines TRBV5-5 with TRBJ2-2; 8 bases match TRBD2. This CDR3 spans 16 amino acids. Germline CDR1 SGHKS, CDR2 YYEKEE (reference sequence). V shed 3 bases and J 4 bases; nucleotides not matched to a gene: 8. This chain's CDR3 is CASSYSSGASTGELFF. The CDR3 nucleotides are TGTGCCAGCAGCTATAGTAGCGGGGCGAGCACCGGGGAGCTGTTTTTT.

This clone was observed once. The rearrangement joins TRBV5-1 to TRBJ1-1, with 7 positions matching TRBD1. The CDR3 extends over 14 amino acids. Germline loops: CDR1 SGHRS, CDR2 YFSETQ. Trimming removed 5 bases from V and 1 base from J; junction bases left unmatched: 5. The CDR3 here is CASRRDSTNTEAFF. The CDR3 DNA sequence: TGCGCCAGCAGGAGGGACAGTACGAACACTGAAGCTTTCTTT.

This clone was detected only a few times. The chain combines TRBV5-4 with TRBJ1-5, with D perhaps TRBD1 (6 bases). V was pared by 5 bases and J by 4 bases, with 10 bases between. Per the germline V gene, CDR1 is SGHNT and CDR2 is YYREEE (reference sequence). The CDR3 sequence is 13 residues long. The CDR3: CASSSGANQPQHF. DNA of the CDR3: TGTGCCAGCAGTTCAGGGGCTAATCAGCCCCAGCATTTT.

This clone is labeled as medium-sized. The CDR3 sequence: CASRGTSGESSTDTQYF. CDR3 nucleotides: TGCGCCAGCAGGGGGACTAGCGGGGAATCTAGCACAGATACGCAGTATTTT. This chain uses TRBV5-1 with TRBJ2-3; 13 nucleotides align to TRBD2. Losses at the gene ends were 5 bases for V and 0 bases for J; bases not matched to a gene: 6. The CDR3 is 17 amino acids. CDR1 is SGHRS and CDR2 is YFSETQ in the germline V gene.

The chain combines TRBV10-3 with TRBJ2-1; a possible D gene is TRBD2 (6 bases). The germline V and J ends were trimmed by 2 bases and 5 bases, with 10 bases remaining between them. The CDR3 consists of 14 residues. Germline V gene lookup returns CDR1 ENHRY and CDR2 SYGVKD. The CDR3 spells CAISEPSAHNEQFF. The CDR3 DNA reads as TGTGCCATCAGTGAGCCTAGCGCCCACAATGAGCAGTTCTTC.

The chain uses TRBV19 and TRBJ1-3; D call uncertain. The length of the CDR3 is 14 residues. The V and J ends lost 7 bases and 2 bases respectively, with 12 bases between them. Germline V lookup: CDR1 LNHDA, CDR2 SQIVND (reference sequence). The CDR3 protein is CASTAEVTGNTIYF. In DNA, the CDR3 is TGTGCCAGTACTGCTGAGGTCACTGGAAACACCATATATTTT.

The genes are TRBV6-5 and TRBJ2-7; a possible D gene is TRBD2 (6 bases). The CDR3 is 14 residues long. CDR1 MNHEY and CDR2 SVGAGI come from the germline V gene. V was clipped by 6 bases and J by 3 bases, with 15 bases between them. CDR3 DNA sequence: TGTGCCAGCAGGCCTCCGGGACTGAGCTACGAGCAGTACTTC. This codes for CASRPPGLSYEQYF.

The V gene is TRBV6-2 or TRBV6-3, the J gene TRBJ2-4, with TRBD2 matching 9 bases. Germline CDR1 MNHEY, CDR2 SVGEGT. The CDR3 has 16 amino acids. J gave up 7 bases and V 3 bases, and 10 bases lay outside the gene matches. The CDR3 DNA reads as TGTGCCAGCAGTTATCCAAATGGCGGGAGGGCTAACATTCAGTACTTC. This sequence encodes CASSYPNGGRANIQYF.

The rearrangement joins TRBV19 to TRBJ1-1; TRBD1 matches 10 bases. The CDR3 covers 14 residues. Germline CDR1 LNHDA, CDR2 SQIVND (reference sequence). The trim removed 8 bases at V and 0 bases at J, leaving 3 bases unmatched. The chain's CDR3 is CASGDRGMNTEAFF. For the CDR3, the DNA is TGTGCCAGTGGGGACAGGGGAATGAACACTGAAGCTTTCTTT.

The chain employs TRBV19 and TRBJ1-6; 8 nucleotides match TRBD1. The CDR3 loop spans 14 amino acids. Germline V lookup: CDR1 LNHDA, CDR2 SQIVND (reference sequence). J was trimmed by 7 bases and V by 1 base; bases with no gene match: 0. This CDR3 is CASSIGTGNSPLHF. The DNA of the CDR3 is TGTGCCAGTAGTATAGGGACAGGGAATTCACCCCTCCACTTT.

The chain joins TRBV5-1 to TRBJ1-6; 9 positions match TRBD1. Germline V CDR1 and CDR2: SGHRS, YFSETQ. The CDR3 loop spans 15 amino acids. Trimming at V came to 4 bases and at J to 7 bases, leaving 6 bases not matched to a gene. The CDR3 DNA reads as TGCGCCAGCAGCAACAAGGACAGGGGAAATTCACCCCTCCACTTT. Its protein product is CASSNKDRGNSPLHF.

J is TRBJ1-2 and V is TRBV11-2; 7 nucleotides agree with TRBD1. The V segment lost 1 base and the J segment 4 bases; nucleotides outside the gene matches: 6. Germline lookup yields CDR1 SGHAT and CDR2 FQNNGV. This CDR3 has 15 residues. For the CDR3, the DNA is TGTGCCAGCAGCTTAGTAGGGACAGACACCTATGGCTACACCTTC. This sequence encodes CASSLVGTDTYGYTF.

The chain links TRBV19 to TRBJ2-5, with a possible D match to TRBD2 (6 bases). The V end was cut by 6 bases, the J end by 5 bases, with 13 bases between. The germline V gene encodes CDR1 LNHDA and CDR2 SQIVND (reference sequence). The CDR3 runs 13 residues. CDR3 sequence: CASREGNAETQYF. The DNA of the CDR3 is TGTGCCAGTAGGGAGGGGAACGCGGAGACCCAGTACTTC.

This chain joins TRBV19 and TRBJ2-6, with D maybe TRBD1 (6 bases). V was clipped by 4 bases and J by 2 bases, with 9 bases between them. This CDR3 region has 15 residues. In germline, CDR1 is LNHDA, CDR2 SQIVND (reference sequence). CDR3 coding DNA: TGTGCCAGTAGTACCCCAGGGGCTGGGGCCAACGTCCTGACTTTC. This translates into CASSTPGAGANVLTF.

The J gene is TRBJ1-5, the V gene TRBV18, with 7 bases fitting TRBD1. The CDR3 has 15 residues. V trimming: 5 bases; J trimming: 6 bases; junction bases outside the gene matches: 10. From germline, CDR1 is KGHSH and CDR2 LQKENI. CDR3 sequence: CASSSSQGSGQPQHF. CDR3 sequence (DNA): TGTGCCAGCTCATCATCACAGGGGTCGGGTCAGCCCCAGCATTTT. The variable domain in full, with the rest retrieved from reference TRBV18 and TRBJ1-5, is NAGVMQNPRHLVRRRGQEARLRCSPMKGHSHVYWYRQLPEEGLKFMVYLQKENIIDESGMPKERFSAEFPKEGPSILRIQQVVRGDSAAYFCASSSSQGSGQPQHFGDGTRLSIL.

This chain links TRBV6-1 with TRBJ1-1, with D possibly matching TRBD1 (5 bases). Germline V gene lookup returns CDR1 MNHNS and CDR2 SASEGT. CDR3 length: 13 amino acids. The V end lost 3 bases, the J end lost 5 bases, and 10 bases lay between the germline ends. The chain's CDR3 is CASSDREGTEAFF. CDR3 nucleotides: TGTGCCAGCAGTGACAGGGAGGGGACTGAAGCTTTCTTT.

The chain recombines TRBV29-1 with TRBJ2-7; TRBD1 matches at 8 bases. After removal of 4 bases from V and 5 bases from J, the junction contained 4 bases not matched to a gene. Germline CDR1 and CDR2: SQVTM and ANQGSEA. This CDR3 contains 12 residues. For the CDR3, the DNA is TGCAGCGTTGGGACAGGGAACCACGAGCAGTACTTC. Translation: CSVGTGNHEQYF.

The chain carries TRBV12-3 or TRBV12-4 and TRBJ2-7, with a possible D match to TRBD1 (6 bases). The CDR3 covers 13 residues. V lost 6 bases to trimming and J lost 5 bases, with 14 bases between them. DNA for the CDR3: TGTGCCAGCAGCCCGTTGGGGGCCAACGAGCAGTACTTC. It specifies CASSPLGANEQYF.